This T cell receptor beta chain appears in the sequencing data of a study of cytomegalovirus exposure and HLA in healthy donors. Study results and limitations: Associated with HLA alleles at 0.05 false discovery rate in a later analysis were 17,000 or so TCR beta sequences. Later analysis suggested links between common viral pathogens and several top significant clusters.

The germline gives CDR1 SGHRS, CDR2 YFSETQ. V trimming: 2 bases; J trimming: 6 bases; junction bases outside the gene matches: 3. There are 14 residues in the CDR3. The PCR used 60 Vbeta and 13 Jbeta primers. The table came from immunoSEQ multiplex PCR; TCRdb's copy has only in-frame clones and leaves some out. The data contain roughly 97,000 clones, roughly a tenth of them singletons. Regarding this clone: Its cognate antigen is unknown.

Sequenced: PBMCs. This rearrangement joins TRBV5-1 to TRBJ2-2; TRBD2 agrees at 8 bases. The clonotype comes from a man aged 40-50 years in good health and CMV-seropositive. The CDR3 loop is CASSFRAGAGELFF. As DNA, the CDR3 is TGCGCCAGCAGCTTCCGAGCGGGAGCCGGGGAGCTGTTTTTT.